This TCR beta chain was recorded in a study of shared clonotypes between healthy human individuals. Whole-study results and caveats: Rarefaction gave evidence that sorted-subset sequencing remained incomplete despite large depth.

TCRdb's copy holds only in-frame clones and misses some; the assay was immunoSEQ multiplex PCR. This sample has roughly 2.5 million clones, with approximately 92% found just once. Turning to this clone: Antigen specificity is unknown.

The CDR3 contains 14 residues. The sample was naive CD4+ T cells sorted from blood. Stated subset: CD45RA+ positively selected. This clonotype originated in a young man in good health. The rearrangement joins TRBV21-1 to TRBJ2-7; TRBD2, the D gene given by the table, was not confirmed from the DNA. TRBV21-1 is described as a pseudogene. CDR3: CAVPRRVMTYEQYF. The CDR3 DNA sequence: TGTGCCGTCCCCAGACGGGTAATGACCTACGAGCAGTACTTC.